Below, one T cell receptor (beta chain) is given with its context. What it recognizes is unknown. The CDR3 loop spans 19 amino acids. Germline values: CDR1 SGHVS, CDR2 FQNEAQ. The germline V and J ends were trimmed by 0 bases and 4 bases, with 22 bases remaining between them. This record belongs to a study of shared clonotypes between healthy human individuals. Overall study context: Each donor contributed plates that comprised three CD4 naive, three CD4 memory, two CD8 naive and one CD8 memory. Points from the study as a whole: Compared with clonotypes that all four donors shared, non-shared clonotypes had lower generation probabilities. Sharing across several donors was seen in around 5% of naive CD4 clonotypes.

This table comes from immunoSEQ multiplex PCR, and its TCRdb copy is limited to in-frame clones, with some not included. The profile shows some 1.1 million clones, approximately 77% of them singletons. The V gene is TRBV7-8, the J gene TRBJ2-1, with D perhaps matching TRBD1 (5 bases). Sequencing was performed on memory CD4+ T cells from PBMCs. Indicated subset: CD45RA-negative fraction. The clonotype originates from a man aged 18 to 30 in good health. Some clones in this sample may be carry-over from other donors' samples. CDR3 sequence reads: CASSLARIRVRATYNEQFF. In nucleotides, the CDR3 is TGTGCCAGCAGCTTAGCGCGAATTAGGGTCAGGGCAACTTACAATGAGCAGTTCTTC. Variable domain in full (rest from reference TRBV7-8 and TRBJ2-1): GAGVSQSPRYKVAKRGQDVALRCDPISGHVSLFWYQQALGQGPEFLTYFQNEAQLDKSGLPSDRFFAERPEGSVSTLKIQRTQQEDSAVYLCASSLARIRVRATYNEQFFGPGTRLTVL.